The present T cell receptor beta chain was sequenced within a study of T cell responses to AZD1222 COVID-19 vaccine (dated by TCRdb to 2020 to 2023). Concerning the study at large: Because spike-specific TCR depth and breadth did not differ between the two schedules, AZD1222 recipients who got a second dose at roughly 4 weeks were pooled with those who got a second dose at roughly 12 weeks. TCR sequencing was performed for over 230 trial participants, of whom around 210 were given two doses of AZD1222 and 26 were given two doses of MenACWY control vaccine. Trial participants were enrolled into age subgroups of 18-55, 56-69 and 70-plus years, which contained around 150, 29 and 61 TCR-sequenced participants, respectively. Study-wide conclusions, independent of this receptor: Because no day 14 peak-response samples were available, the repertoires could be characterized only after the peak T cell response. Conclusions about previously exposed vaccinees are limited, since just 5 to 7 AZD1222 recipients were seropositive for SARS-CoV-2 at baseline. The 56-69-year group was small, and its depth increase did not reach significance, likely because of low power. Reportedly, almost half of the unique spike-specific TCRs recognized epitopes lying outside the regions that are mutated in the B.1.351 and B.1.1.7 variants. Vaccine-associated CD4 TCRs spanned the whole spike protein, with dominant responses in regions 160-218 and 743-854. Participants were mostly white British and included more females than males, and it was suggested by the authors that clonal diversity may have been underestimated. A significant rise in spike-specific TCR breadth and depth was observed after two AZD1222 doses relative to day 0 and relative to MenACWY recipients.

Via the germline V gene, CDR1 is SGHTA and CDR2 FQGTGA. From cysteine to phenylalanine, the CDR3 is 15 amino acids long. Here the CDR3 DNA is all that survives: 45 bases in frame from base 1. V gives up 3 bases and J gives up 4 bases, and the segment between their germline ends measures 15 bases. The meaning of the sample's time point label: baseline before first vaccination. The vaccinee samples were drawn from two UK trials, COV001 and COV002, one of which was a single-blind randomized controlled phase 2/3 trial testing AZD1222 (ChAdOx1 nCoV-19) in healthy adults. For TCRbeta chain sequencing, PBMC samples were collected from trial participants at day 0 and at day 28 after the second dose. The CDR3 regions of human TCRbeta chains were analyzed by immunosequencing. For the original study's pipeline: TCRs in the repertoires were matched against a reference library of SARS-CoV-2-specific TCRs that had been generated with the MIRA antigen-specificity platform. Breadth meant the fraction of unique TCRs that were SARS-CoV-2-associated, whereas depth meant the fraction of total T cells that were SARS-CoV-2-associated. Using the MIRA data, each spike-specific TCR was assigned both to the spike region to which the TCR was reactive and to a CD4 or CD8 class. Log10-transformed breadth and depth values were compared by one-way ANOVA with Sidak's multiple comparisons tests. Held by TCRdb, this immuneACCESS table contains in-frame sequences only and omits some clones. Under half of the omission traces to an unresolved V gene where checked; the cause of the rest is unknown. The V and J calls and clone size were taken over from that table, and D and trimming were inferred from the DNA. A total of 120,000 to 150,000 clones appear in this sample, about 91% of them only once. Of the sample, about 16% is held by the ten largest clones.

As for this clone: It has no known antigen specificity. Per-base qualities were not stored, and no clone one base away is much larger.

This TCR was sampled from an adult in good health. The chain is encoded by TRBV7-3 joined to TRBJ1-2; no D segment can be confidently identified. The sample in question was peripheral blood, obtained on day 0 of AZD1222 vaccination. For the CDR3, the sequence is CASSLGDGGIYGYTF. The DNA is as follows: TGTGCCAGCAGCTTGGGTGACGGTGGGATCTATGGCTACACCTTC.